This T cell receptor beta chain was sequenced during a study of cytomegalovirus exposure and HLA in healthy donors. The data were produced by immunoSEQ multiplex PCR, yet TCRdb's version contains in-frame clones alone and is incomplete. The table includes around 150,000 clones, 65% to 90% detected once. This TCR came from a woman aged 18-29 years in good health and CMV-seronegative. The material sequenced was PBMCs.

The CDR3 coding sequence is TGTGCTAGTGGTCCGGGGACAGGGGGCAGGGACACTGAAGCTTTCTTT. It yields the protein CASGPGTGGRDTEAFF. The chain links TRBV12-5 to TRBJ1-1; 12 bases align to TRBD1. V was pared by 5 bases and J by 3 bases, with 7 bases of the junction left unmatched. Germline V gene lookup returns CDR1 LGHNT and CDR2 FRNRAP. The CDR3 runs to 16 residues.